This T cell receptor (beta chain) was retrieved from a study of blood T cell repertoires in COVID-19. Sequencing was performed with immunoSEQ multiplex PCR; in TCRdb, only in-frame clones are kept and a portion is missing. The sample carries some 72,000 clones, around 80% recorded once. The germline V gene has CDR1 LNHNV and CDR2 YYDKDF (reference sequence). Between the trimmed V and J ends, which lost 0 bases and 0 bases, there was a span of 9 bases. This CDR3 comprises 16 residues. Sequencing used peripheral blood. The TCR sequence derives from a man aged 50-60 years with COVID-19, enrolled during active disease. The chain combines TRBV15 with TRBJ2-1; D remains unclear. The CDR3, as DNA: TGTGCCACCAGCAGAGATTCGGGTAGCTCCTACAATGAGCAGTTCTTC. Amino acids: CATSRDSGSSYNEQFF.